Listed below are T cell receptor beta chains from one sample, sequenced in a study of neurological immune-mediated disorders. MiXCR was run by TCRdb on the 5' RACE reads, yielding one entry per CDR3 protein. In the table there are about 33,000 distinct CDR3 sequences, about 1.4% of which are singletons. Sample: PBMCs. These receptors all stem from a woman aged 30 to 39 with multiple sclerosis. CDR3s include the opening cysteine and the closing phenylalanine or tryptophan. The order of the fields is J gene, clone size, D gene, V gene, CDR3 DNA, CDR3 protein. D genes are given only for firm matches. Expanded clones get a size class; other rows say once, few or many, or leave the size out.

J: TRBJ2-7
size: many
D: .
V: TRBV20-1
DNA: TGCAGTGCCCAGGGGGGGGGTACCTACGAGCAGTACTTC
CDR3: CSAQGGGTYEQYF

J: TRBJ2-1
size: many
D: .
V: TRBV6-5
DNA: TGTGCCAGCGGCATGAGGTTCGGTGAGCAGTTCTTC
CDR3: CASGMRFGEQFF

J: TRBJ2-3
size: many
D: TRBD1
V: TRBV25-1
DNA: TGTGCCAGCAGTGAAACAGGGGCTGGAGATACGCAGTATTTT
CDR3: CASSETGAGDTQYF

J: TRBJ1-2
size: many
D: TRBD1
V: TRBV5-6
DNA: TGTGCCAGCAGCTTCTTACCCGGGACAGGGGAGACCTTC
CDR3: CASSFLPGTGETF

J: TRBJ2-7
size: many
D: TRBD1
V: TRBV2
DNA: TGTGCCAGCACCCGACAGGGGTTATCTTACGAGCAGTACTTC
CDR3: CASTRQGLSYEQYF

J: TRBJ2-7
size: many
D: TRBD1
V: TRBV15
DNA: TGTGCCACCGCCCGGGACAGGGACTACGAGCAGTACTTC
CDR3: CATARDRDYEQYF

J: TRBJ2-1
size: many
D: TRBD1
V: TRBV7-2
DNA: TGTGCCAGCAGCCAAGGCCGGGACAGATACAATGAGCAGTTCTTC
CDR3: CASSQGRDRYNEQFF

J: TRBJ2-4
size: many
D: .
V: TRBV5-1
DNA: TGCGCCAGCACCTCGGGGGGCGGGGACATTCAGTACTTC
CDR3: CASTSGGGDIQYF

J: TRBJ1-4
size: many
D: .
V: TRBV15
DNA: TGTGCCACCAGCGGATGGACAGCAATCCATGAAAAACTGTTTTTT
CDR3: CATSGWTAIHEKLFF

J: TRBJ2-1
size: many
D: TRBD1
V: TRBV7-3
DNA: TGTGCCAGCAGCTTCGGGCAGGGCAGGGGGGAGCAGTTCTTC
CDR3: CASSFGQGRGEQFF

J: TRBJ2-2
size: many
D: TRBD1
V: TRBV6-2/TRBV6-3
DNA: TGTGCCAGCACCCGGACAGGGAACACCGGGGAGCTGTTTTTT
CDR3: CASTRTGNTGELFF

J: TRBJ1-3
size: many
D: .
V: TRBV4-2
DNA: TGTGCCAGCAGCCAAGTAGGACCGAACTCTGGAAACACCATATATTTT
CDR3: CASSQVGPNSGNTIYF

J: TRBJ2-2
size: many
D: .
V: TRBV7-9
DNA: TGTGCCAGCAGTCTCGACACCGGGGAGCTGTTTTTT
CDR3: CASSLDTGELFF

J: TRBJ1-1
size: many
D: .
V: TRBV7-2
DNA: TGTGCCAGCAGCCCACGGGGGCCCCTGGGGACTGAAGCTTTCTTT
CDR3: CASSPRGPLGTEAFF

J: TRBJ2-1
size: many
D: TRBD2
V: TRBV7-8
DNA: TGTGCCAGCAGCTGGGGAGGGGAGTTCTTC
CDR3: CASSWGGEFF

J: TRBJ1-5
size: .
D: .
V: TRBV7-6
DNA: TGTGCCAGCAGCTTAGTGGGGACTGGACAGCCCCAGCATTTT
CDR3: CASSLVGTGQPQHF

J: TRBJ2-6
size: many
D: .
V: TRBV5-5
DNA: TGTGCCAGCAGCTTGTTCGGGAGTTCCTCTGGGGCCAACGTCCTGACTTTC
CDR3: CASSLFGSSSGANVLTF

J: TRBJ2-3
size: many
D: .
V: TRBV5-1
DNA: TGCGCCAGCAGCCACAGGGATGGGGCAGATACGCAGTATTTT
CDR3: CASSHRDGADTQYF

J: TRBJ2-7
size: medium-sized
D: TRBD1
V: TRBV7-3
DNA: TGTGCCAGCAGCCCCACAGGGGGCGTCTCCGAGCAGTACTTC
CDR3: CASSPTGGVSEQYF

J: TRBJ2-7
size: many
D: .
V: TRBV3-1
DNA: TGTGCCAGCAGCCAAAGTTATCTCCGGACCGCCCGCGGGGGCCACGAGCAGTACTTC
CDR3: CASSQSYLRTARGGHEQYF

J: TRBJ2-1
size: many
D: TRBD2
V: TRBV7-9
DNA: TGTGCCAGCAGCCCGGGACTAGGAGGGTCCTACAATGAGCAGTTCTTC
CDR3: CASSPGLGGSYNEQFF

J: TRBJ2-1
size: many
D: .
V: TRBV5-1
DNA: TGCGCCAGCAGCTTTGAAATAGCGGCATACAATGAGCAGTTCTTC
CDR3: CASSFEIAAYNEQFF

J: TRBJ1-1
size: many
D: .
V: TRBV6-5
DNA: TGTGCCAGCAGTTACTCCCGACCGGGACCCCGTGGCACTGAAGCTTTCTTT
CDR3: CASSYSRPGPRGTEAFF

J: TRBJ2-7
size: many
D: .
V: TRBV4-1
DNA: TGCGCCAGCAGCCAAGATCGACTCGGCTGGGAGCAGTACTTC
CDR3: CASSQDRLGWEQYF

J: TRBJ2-3
size: many
D: TRBD2
V: TRBV12-3/TRBV12-4
DNA: TGTGCCAGCAGTTTAACGGGAGGCTCAGATACGCAGTATTTT
CDR3: CASSLTGGSDTQYF